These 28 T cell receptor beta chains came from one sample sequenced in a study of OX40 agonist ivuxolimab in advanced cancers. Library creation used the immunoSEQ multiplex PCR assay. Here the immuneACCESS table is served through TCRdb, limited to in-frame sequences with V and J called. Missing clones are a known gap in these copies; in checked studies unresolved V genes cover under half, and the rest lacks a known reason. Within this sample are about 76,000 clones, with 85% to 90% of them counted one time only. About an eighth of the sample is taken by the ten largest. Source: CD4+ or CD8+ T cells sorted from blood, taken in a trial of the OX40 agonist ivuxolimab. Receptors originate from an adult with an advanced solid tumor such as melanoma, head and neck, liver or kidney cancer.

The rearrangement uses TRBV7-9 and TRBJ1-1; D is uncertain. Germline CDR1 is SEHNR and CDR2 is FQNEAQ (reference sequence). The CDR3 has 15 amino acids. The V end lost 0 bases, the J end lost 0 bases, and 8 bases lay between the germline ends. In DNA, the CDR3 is TGTGCCAGCAGCTTAGCGGTGCGAATGAACACTGAAGCTTTCTTT. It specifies CASSLAVRMNTEAFF. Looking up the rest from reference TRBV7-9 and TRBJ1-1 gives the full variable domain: DTGVSQNPRHKITKRGQNVTFRCDPISEHNRLYWYRQTLGQGPEFLTYFQNEAQLEKSRLLSDRFSAERPKGSFSTLEIQRTEQGDSAMYLCASSLAVRMNTEAFFGQGTRLTVV.

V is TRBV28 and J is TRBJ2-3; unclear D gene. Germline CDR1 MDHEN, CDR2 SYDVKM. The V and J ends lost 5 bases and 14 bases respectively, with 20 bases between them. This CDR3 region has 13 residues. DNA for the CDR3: TGTGCCAGCAGTCCCTCGACGGAGATAGGCCGGTATTTT. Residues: CASSPSTEIGRYF.

DNA of the CDR3: TGTGCCAGCAGTGTTTACTCGAACACTGAAGCTTTCTTT. As protein: CASSVYSNTEAFF. The rearrangement uses TRBV27 and TRBJ1-1; the D is unclear. The CDR3 length is 13 residues. The germline V and J ends were trimmed by 5 bases and 1 base, with 8 bases remaining between them. Germline CDR1 and CDR2: MNHEY and SMNVEV (reference sequence).

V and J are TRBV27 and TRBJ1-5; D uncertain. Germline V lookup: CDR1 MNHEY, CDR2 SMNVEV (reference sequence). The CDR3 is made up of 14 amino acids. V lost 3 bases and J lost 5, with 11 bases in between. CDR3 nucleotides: TGTGCCAGCAGTTTTTCCGGGCTCCATCAGCCCCAGCATTTT. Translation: CASSFSGLHQPQHF.

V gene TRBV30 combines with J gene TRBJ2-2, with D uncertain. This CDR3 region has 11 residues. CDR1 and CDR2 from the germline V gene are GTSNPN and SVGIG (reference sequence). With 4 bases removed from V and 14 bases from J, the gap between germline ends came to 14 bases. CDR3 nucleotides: TGTGCCTGGACGGCGGATGTCGTCCTGTTTTTT. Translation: CAWTADVVLFF.

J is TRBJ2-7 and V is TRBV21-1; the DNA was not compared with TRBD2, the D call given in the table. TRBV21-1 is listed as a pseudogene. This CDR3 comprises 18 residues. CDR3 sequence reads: CASSKASSGRTHSYEQYF. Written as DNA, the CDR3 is TGTGCCAGCAGCAAAGCTAGTAGCGGGAGGACTCACTCCTACGAGCAGTACTTC.

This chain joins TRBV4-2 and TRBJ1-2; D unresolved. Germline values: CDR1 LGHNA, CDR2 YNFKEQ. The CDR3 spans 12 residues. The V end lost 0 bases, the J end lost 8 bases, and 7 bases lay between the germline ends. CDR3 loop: CASSQDRYGYTF. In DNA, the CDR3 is TGTGCCAGCAGCCAAGATAGGTACGGCTACACCTTC.

CDR3 in amino acids: CASSILTQYNEQFF. The CDR3 DNA reads TGTGCCAGTAGTATCCTAACGCAATACAATGAGCAGTTCTTC. The chain links TRBV19 to TRBJ2-1; no firm D call. Trimming stripped 3 bases from V and 4 bases from J, with 10 bases between. Germline V gene lookup returns CDR1 LNHDA and CDR2 SQIVND (reference sequence). This CDR3 contains 14 residues.

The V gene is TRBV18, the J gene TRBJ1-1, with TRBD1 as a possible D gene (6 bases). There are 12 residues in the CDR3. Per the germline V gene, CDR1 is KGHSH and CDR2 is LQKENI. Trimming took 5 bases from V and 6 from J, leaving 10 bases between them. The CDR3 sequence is CASSKTGPEAFF. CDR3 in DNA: TGTGCCAGCTCAAAAACAGGGCCTGAAGCTTTCTTT.

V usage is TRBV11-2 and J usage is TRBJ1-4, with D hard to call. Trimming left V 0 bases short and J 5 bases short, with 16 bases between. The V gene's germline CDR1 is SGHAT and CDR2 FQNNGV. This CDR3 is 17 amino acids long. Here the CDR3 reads CASSLDLTWEENEKLFF. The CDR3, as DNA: TGTGCCAGCAGCTTAGATCTCACATGGGAGGAAAATGAAAAACTGTTTTTT.

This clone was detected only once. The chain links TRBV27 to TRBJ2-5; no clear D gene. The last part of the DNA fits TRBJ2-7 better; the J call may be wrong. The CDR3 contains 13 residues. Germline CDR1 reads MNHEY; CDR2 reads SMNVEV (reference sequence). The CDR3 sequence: CASSLPGAYEQYF. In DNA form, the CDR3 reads TGTGCCAGCAGTTTGCCGGGCGCCTACGAGCAGTACTTC.

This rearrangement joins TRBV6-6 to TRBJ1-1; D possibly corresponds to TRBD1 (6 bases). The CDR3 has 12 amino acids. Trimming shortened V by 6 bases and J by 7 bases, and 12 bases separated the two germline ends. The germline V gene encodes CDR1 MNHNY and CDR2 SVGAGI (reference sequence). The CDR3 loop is CASSRDTGEAFF. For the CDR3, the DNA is TGTGCCAGCAGCCGGGACACCGGTGAAGCTTTCTTT.

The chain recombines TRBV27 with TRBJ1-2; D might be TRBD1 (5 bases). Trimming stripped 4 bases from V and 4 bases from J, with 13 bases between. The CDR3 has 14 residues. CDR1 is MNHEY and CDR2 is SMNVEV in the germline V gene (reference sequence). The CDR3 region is CASSSRGSGYGYTF. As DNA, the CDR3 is TGTGCCAGCAGTTCCCGGGGGAGCGGCTATGGCTACACCTTC.

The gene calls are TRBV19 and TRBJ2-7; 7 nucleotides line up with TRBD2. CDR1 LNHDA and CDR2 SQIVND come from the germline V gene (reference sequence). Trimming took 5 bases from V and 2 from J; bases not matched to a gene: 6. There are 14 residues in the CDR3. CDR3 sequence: CASSSLAVPYEQYF. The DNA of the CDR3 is TGTGCCAGTAGTTCCCTAGCGGTCCCCTACGAGCAGTACTTC.

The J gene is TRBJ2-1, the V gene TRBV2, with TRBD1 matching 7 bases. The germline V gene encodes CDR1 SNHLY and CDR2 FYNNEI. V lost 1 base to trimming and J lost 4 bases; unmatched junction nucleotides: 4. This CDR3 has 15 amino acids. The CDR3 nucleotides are TGTGCCAGCAGTGAAGGGGGACAGTTTTACAATGAGCAGTTCTTC. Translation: CASSEGGQFYNEQFF.

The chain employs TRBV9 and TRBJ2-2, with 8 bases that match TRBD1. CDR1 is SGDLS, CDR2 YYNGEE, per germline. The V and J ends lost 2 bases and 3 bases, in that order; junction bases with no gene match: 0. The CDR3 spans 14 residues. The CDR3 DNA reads TGTGCCAGCAGCGTGGACAGGGACACCGGGGAGCTGTTTTTT. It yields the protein CASSVDRDTGELFF.

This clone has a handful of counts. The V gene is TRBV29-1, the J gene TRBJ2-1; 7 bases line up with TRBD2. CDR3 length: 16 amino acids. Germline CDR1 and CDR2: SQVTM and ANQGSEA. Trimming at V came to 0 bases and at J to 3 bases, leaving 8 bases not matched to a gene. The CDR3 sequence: CSVEERGILFYNEQFF. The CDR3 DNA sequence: TGCAGCGTTGAAGAGCGGGGGATTTTATTCTACAATGAGCAGTTCTTC.

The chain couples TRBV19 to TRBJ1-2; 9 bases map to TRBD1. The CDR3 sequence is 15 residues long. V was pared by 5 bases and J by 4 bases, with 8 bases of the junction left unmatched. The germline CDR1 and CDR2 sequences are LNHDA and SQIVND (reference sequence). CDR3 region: CASSPSTGGSYGYTF. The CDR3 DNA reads TGTGCCAGTAGTCCGTCAACAGGGGGCAGCTATGGCTACACCTTC.

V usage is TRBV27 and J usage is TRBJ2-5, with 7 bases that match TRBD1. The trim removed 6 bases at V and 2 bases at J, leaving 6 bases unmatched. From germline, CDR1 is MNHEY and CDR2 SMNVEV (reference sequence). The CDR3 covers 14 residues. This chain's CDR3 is CASSSVQGQETQYF. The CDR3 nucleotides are TGTGCCAGCAGCTCCGTACAGGGGCAAGAGACCCAGTACTTC.

The CDR3 region has the DNA TGCGCCAGCAGCTTCGTGCGGGGTGCCTACAATGAGCAGTTCTTC. Translated, it gives CASSFVRGAYNEQFF. This chain uses TRBV5-1 with TRBJ2-1; possible D gene TRBD2, 6 bases. The germline V gene encodes CDR1 SGHRS and CDR2 YFSETQ. Trimming stripped 2 bases from V and 2 bases from J, with 11 bases between. The CDR3 consists of 15 residues.

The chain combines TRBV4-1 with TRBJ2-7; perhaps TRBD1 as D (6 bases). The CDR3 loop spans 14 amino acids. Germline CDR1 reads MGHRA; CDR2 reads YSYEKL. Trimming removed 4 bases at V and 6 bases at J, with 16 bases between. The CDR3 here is CASSPASGAAEQYF. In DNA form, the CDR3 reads TGCGCCAGCAGCCCGGCGTCAGGGGCTGCCGAGCAGTACTTC.

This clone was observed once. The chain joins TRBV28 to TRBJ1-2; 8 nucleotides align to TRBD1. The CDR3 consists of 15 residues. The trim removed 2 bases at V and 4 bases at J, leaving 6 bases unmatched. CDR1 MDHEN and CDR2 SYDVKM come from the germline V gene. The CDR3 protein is CASSLQGARGYGYTF. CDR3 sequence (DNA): TGTGCCAGCAGTTTACAGGGGGCGCGTGGCTATGGCTACACCTTC.

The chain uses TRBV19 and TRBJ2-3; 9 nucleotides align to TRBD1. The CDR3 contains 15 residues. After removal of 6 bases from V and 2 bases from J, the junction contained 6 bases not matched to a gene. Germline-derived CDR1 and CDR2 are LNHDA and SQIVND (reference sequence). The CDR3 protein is CASRGQGRNTDTQYF. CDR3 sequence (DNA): TGTGCCAGTAGAGGACAGGGGAGGAACACAGATACGCAGTATTTT.

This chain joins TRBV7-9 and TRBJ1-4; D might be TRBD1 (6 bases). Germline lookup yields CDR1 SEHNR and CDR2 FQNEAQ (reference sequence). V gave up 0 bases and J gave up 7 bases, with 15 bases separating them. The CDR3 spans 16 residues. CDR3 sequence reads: CASSLAGRTALEKLFF. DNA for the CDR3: TGTGCCAGCAGCTTAGCGGGCCGGACAGCTCTTGAAAAACTGTTTTTT.

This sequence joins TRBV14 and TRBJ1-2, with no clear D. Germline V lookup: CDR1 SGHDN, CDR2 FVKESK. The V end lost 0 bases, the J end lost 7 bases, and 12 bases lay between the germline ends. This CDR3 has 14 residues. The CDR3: CASSQERRVGGYTF. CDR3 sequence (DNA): TGTGCCAGCAGCCAAGAGAGGAGGGTGGGTGGCTACACCTTC.

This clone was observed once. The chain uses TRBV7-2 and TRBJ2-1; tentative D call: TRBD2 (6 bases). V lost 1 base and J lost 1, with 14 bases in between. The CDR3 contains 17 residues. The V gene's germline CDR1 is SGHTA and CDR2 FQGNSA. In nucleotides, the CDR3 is TGTGCCAGCAGCTTAGGGGGGACTGTTCCTTCCTACAATGAGCAGTTCTTC. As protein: CASSLGGTVPSYNEQFF.

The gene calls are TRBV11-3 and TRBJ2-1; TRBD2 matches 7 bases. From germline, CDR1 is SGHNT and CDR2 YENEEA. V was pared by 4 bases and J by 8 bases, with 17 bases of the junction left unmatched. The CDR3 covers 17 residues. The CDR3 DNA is TGTGCCAGCAGCTCCCGGGAAGCGGGGCTCCCGGGAGATGAGCAGTTCTTC. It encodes CASSSREAGLPGDEQFF.

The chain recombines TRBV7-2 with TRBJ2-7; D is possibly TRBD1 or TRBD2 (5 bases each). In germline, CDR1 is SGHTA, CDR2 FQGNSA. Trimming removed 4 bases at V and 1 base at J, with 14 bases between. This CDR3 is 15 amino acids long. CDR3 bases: TGTGCCAGCAGCTGGGTACGGGACGGGTCCTACGAGCAGTACTTC. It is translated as CASSWVRDGSYEQYF.